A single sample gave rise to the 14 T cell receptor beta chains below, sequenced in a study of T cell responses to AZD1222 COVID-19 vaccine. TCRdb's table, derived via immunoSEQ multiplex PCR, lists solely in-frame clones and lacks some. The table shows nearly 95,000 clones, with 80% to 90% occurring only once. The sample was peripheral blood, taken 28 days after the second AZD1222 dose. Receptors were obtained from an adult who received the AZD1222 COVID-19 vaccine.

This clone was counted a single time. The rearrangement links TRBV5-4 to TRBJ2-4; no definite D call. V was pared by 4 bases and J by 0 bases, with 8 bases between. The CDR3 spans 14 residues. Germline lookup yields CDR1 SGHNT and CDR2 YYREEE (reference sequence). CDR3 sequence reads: CASSLHGAKNIQYF. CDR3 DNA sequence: TGTGCCAGCAGCCTCCATGGAGCCAAAAACATTCAGTACTTC.

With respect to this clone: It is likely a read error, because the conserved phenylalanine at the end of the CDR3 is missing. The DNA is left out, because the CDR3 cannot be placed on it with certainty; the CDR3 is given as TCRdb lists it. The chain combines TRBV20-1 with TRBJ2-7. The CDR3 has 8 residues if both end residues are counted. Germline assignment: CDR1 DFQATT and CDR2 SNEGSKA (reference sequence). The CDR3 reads CSAREESP.

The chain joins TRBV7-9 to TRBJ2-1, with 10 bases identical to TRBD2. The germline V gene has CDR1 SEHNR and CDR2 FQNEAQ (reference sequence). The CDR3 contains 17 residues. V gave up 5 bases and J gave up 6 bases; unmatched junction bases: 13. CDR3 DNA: TGTGCCAGCAGCCAAGGACTTCTAGCGGGGGCGATCAATGAGCAGTTCTTC. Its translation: CASSQGLLAGAINEQFF. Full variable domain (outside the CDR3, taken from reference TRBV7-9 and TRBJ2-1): DTGVSQNPRHKITKRGQNVTFRCDPISEHNRLYWYRQTLGQGPEFLTYFQNEAQLEKSRLLSDRFSAERPKGSFSTLEIQRTEQGDSAMYLCASSQGLLAGAINEQFFGPGTRLTVL.

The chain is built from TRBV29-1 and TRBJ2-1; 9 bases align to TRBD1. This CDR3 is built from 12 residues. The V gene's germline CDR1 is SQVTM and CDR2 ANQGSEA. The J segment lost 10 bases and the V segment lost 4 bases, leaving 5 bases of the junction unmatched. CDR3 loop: CSVGDRVEEQFF. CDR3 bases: TGCAGCGTTGGGGACAGGGTGGAGGAGCAGTTCTTC.

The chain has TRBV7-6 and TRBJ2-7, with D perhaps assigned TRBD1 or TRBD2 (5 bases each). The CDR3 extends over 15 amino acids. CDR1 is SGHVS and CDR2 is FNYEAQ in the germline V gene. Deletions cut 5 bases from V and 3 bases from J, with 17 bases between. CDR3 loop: CASSMGTGYSYEQYF. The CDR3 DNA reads TGTGCCAGCAGCATGGGGACGGGCTATAGCTACGAGCAGTACTTC.

DNA of the CDR3: TGTGCCAGCAGCTTCACGAGACCGGGACAGAAAGGCAAAAACATTCAGTACTTC. It codes for CASSFTRPGQKGKNIQYF. The V gene is TRBV7-9, the J gene TRBJ2-4; 7 nucleotides line up with TRBD1. CDR1 and CDR2 from the germline V gene are SEHNR and FQNEAQ (reference sequence). V dropped 3 bases and J dropped 3; count of bases not matched to a gene: 14. CDR3 size: 18 residues.

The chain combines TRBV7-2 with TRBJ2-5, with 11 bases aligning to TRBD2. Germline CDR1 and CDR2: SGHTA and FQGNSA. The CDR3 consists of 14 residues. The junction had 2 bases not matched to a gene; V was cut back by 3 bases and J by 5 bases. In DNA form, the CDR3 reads TGTGCCAGCAGCTTGACTAGCGGGGTGGAGACCCAGTACTTC. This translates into CASSLTSGVETQYF.

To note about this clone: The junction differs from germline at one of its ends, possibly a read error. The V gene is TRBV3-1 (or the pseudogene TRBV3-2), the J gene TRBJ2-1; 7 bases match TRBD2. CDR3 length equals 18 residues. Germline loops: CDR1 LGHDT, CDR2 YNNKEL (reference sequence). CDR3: CASSLSPWPGGSDNEQFF. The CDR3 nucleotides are TGTGCCAGCAGCCTCTCCCCGTGGCCGGGAGGCTCCGACAATGAGCAGTTCTTC.

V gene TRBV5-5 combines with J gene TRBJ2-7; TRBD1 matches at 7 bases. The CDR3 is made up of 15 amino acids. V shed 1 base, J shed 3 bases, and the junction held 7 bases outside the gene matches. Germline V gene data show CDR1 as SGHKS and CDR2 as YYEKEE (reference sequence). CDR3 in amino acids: CASSLLARQGYEQYF. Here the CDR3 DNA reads TGTGCCAGCAGCTTGTTGGCGAGACAGGGCTACGAGCAGTACTTC.

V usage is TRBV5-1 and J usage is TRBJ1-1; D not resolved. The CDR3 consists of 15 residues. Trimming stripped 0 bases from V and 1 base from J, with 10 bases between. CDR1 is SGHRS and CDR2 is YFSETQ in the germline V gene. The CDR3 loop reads CASSLEVNRNTEAFF. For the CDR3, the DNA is TGCGCCAGCAGCTTGGAGGTAAACAGGAACACTGAAGCTTTCTTT.

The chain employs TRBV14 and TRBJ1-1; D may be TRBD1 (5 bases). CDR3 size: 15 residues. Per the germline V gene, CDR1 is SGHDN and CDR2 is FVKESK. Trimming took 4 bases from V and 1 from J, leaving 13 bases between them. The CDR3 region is CASSPTGLGNTEAFF. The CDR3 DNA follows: TGTGCCAGCAGCCCGACGGGACTAGGGAACACTGAAGCTTTCTTT.

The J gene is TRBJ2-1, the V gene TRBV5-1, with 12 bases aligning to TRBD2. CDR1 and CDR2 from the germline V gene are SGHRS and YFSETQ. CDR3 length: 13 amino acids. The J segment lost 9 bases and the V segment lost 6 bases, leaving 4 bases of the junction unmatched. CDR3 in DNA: TGCGCCAGCACTAGCGGGAGGGACTCTGAGCAGTTCTTC. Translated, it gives CASTSGRDSEQFF. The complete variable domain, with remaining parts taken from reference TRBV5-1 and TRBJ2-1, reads KAGVTQTPRYLIKTRGQQVTLSCSPISGHRSVSWYQQTPGQGLQFLFEYFSETQRNKGNFPGRFSGRQFSNSRSEMNVSTLELGDSALYLCASTSGRDSEQFFGPGTRLTVL.

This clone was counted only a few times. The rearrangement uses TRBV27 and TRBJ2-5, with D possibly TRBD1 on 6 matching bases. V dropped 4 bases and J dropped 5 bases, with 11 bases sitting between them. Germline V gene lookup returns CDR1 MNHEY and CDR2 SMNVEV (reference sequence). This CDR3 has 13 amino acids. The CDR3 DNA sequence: TGTGCCAGCAGTTCTCGGGACACTGAGACCCAGTACTTC. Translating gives CASSSRDTETQYF.

The CDR3 here is CASSEIFRGNTIYF. CDR3 nucleotides: TGTGCCAGCAGTGAGATATTTCGTGGAAACACCATATATTTT. The rearrangement uses TRBV6-1 and TRBJ1-3, with D hard to call. The CDR3 spans 14 residues. Germline CDR1 is MNHNS and CDR2 is SASEGT. Trimming took off 3 bases at V and 3 bases at J, with 9 bases between the two ends.